This TCR beta chain derives from a study of cytomegalovirus exposure and HLA in healthy donors. Germline CDR1 reads MDHEN; CDR2 reads SYDVKM. After removal of 10 bases from V and 0 bases from J, the junction contained 8 bases not matched to a gene. This CDR3 has 14 residues. Measured with immunoSEQ multiplex PCR; TCRdb has only the in-frame clones, and not every one. The sample has approximately 76,000 clones; roughly 94% are singletons. This chain links TRBV28 with TRBJ2-5; 7 bases fit TRBD2. Sequenced: PBMCs. This clonotype was sampled from a young woman in good health and CMV-seropositive. This chain's CDR3 is CATGGRLYQETQYF. In DNA, the CDR3 is TGTGCCACCGGGGGGAGACTGTACCAAGAGACCCAGTACTTC. Variable domain in full (rest from reference TRBV28 and TRBJ2-5): DVKVTQSSRYLVKRTGEKVFLECVQDMDHENMFWYRQDPGLGLRLIYFSYDVKMKEKGDIPEGYSVSREKKERFSLILESASTNQTSMYLCATGGRLYQETQYFGPGTRLLVL.